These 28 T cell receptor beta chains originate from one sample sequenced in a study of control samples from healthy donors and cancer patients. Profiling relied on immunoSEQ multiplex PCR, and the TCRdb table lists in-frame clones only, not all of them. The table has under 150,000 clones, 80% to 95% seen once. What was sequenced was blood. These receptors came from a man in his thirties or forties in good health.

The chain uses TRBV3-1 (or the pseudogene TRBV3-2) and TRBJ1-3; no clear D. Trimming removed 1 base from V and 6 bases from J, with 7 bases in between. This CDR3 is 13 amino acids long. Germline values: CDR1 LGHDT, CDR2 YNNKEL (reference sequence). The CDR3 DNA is TGTGCCAGCAGCCAAGGGAGTCTAAACACCATATATTTT. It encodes CASSQGSLNTIYF.

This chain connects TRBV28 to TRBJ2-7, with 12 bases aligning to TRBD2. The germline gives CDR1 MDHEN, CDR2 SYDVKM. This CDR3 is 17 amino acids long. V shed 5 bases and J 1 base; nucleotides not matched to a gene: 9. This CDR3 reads CASSPQTSGRPSYEQYF. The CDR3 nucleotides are TGTGCCAGCAGTCCGCAGACTAGCGGGAGACCGTCCTACGAGCAGTACTTC.

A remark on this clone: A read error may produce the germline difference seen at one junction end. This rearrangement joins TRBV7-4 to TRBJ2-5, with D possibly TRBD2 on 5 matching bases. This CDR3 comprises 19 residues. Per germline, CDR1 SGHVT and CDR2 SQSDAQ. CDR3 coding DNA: TGTGCCAGCAGCTGTGCGGGTCAACTTCGGGCTGTCGGTAAAGAGACCCGGTACTTC. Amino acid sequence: CASSCAGQLRAVGKETRYF.

The CDR3 loop is CASRHPGLKNNEQFF. CDR3 nucleotides: TGTGCCAGCAGACATCCGGGACTAAAGAACAATGAGCAGTTCTTC. The chain combines TRBV2 with TRBJ2-1; 7 bases are a match to TRBD2. Trimming cost V 6 bases and J 5 bases; bases outside gene matches: 10. The CDR3 consists of 15 residues. Germline V gene data show CDR1 as SNHLY and CDR2 as FYNNEI.

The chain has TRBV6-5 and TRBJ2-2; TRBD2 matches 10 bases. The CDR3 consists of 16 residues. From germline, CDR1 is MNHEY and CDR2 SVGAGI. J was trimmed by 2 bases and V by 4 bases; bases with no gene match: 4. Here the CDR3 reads CASSSGTSANTGELFF. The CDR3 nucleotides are TGTGCCAGCAGTTCCGGGACTAGCGCAAACACCGGGGAGCTGTTTTTT.

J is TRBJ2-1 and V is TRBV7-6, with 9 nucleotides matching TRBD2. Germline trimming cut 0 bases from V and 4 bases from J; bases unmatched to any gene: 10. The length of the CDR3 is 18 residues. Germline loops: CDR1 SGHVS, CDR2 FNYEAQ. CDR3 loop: CASSLAQSGREGYNEQFF. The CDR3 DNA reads TGTGCCAGCAGCTTAGCGCAGTCCGGGCGGGAGGGGTACAATGAGCAGTTCTTC.

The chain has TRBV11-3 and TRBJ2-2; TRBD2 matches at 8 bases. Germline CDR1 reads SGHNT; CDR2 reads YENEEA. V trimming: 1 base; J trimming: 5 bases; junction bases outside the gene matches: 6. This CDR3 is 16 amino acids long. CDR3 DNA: TGTGCCAGCAGCTTAGCGGGAGGGCGTTCAACCGGGGAGCTGTTTTTT. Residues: CASSLAGGRSTGELFF.

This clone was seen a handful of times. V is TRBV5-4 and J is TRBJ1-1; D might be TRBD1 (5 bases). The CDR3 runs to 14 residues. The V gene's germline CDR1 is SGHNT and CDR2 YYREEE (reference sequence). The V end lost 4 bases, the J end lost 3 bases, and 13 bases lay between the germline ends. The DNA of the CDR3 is TGTGCCAGCAGCCAAGTAGAGGGGTACACTGAAGCTTTCTTT. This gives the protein CASSQVEGYTEAFF.

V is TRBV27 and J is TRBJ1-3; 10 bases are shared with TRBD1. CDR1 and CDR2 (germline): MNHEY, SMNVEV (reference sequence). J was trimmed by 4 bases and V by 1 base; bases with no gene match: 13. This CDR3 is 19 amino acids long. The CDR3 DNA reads TGTGCCAGCAGTTTATTGCCCCACGGGGACAGGGGTGTAGGAAACACCATATATTTT. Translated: CASSLLPHGDRGVGNTIYF.

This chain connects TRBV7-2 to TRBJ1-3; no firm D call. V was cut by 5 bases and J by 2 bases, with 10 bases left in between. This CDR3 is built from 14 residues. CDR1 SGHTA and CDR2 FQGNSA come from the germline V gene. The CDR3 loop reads CASSQHSAGNTIYF. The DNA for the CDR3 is TGTGCCAGCAGCCAGCACTCCGCTGGAAACACCATATATTTT. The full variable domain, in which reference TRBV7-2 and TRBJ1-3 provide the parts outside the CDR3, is GAGVSQSPSNKVTEKGKDVELRCDPISGHTALYWYRQSLGQGLEFLIYFQGNSAPDKSGLPSDRFSAERTGGSVSTLTIQRTQQEDSAVYLCASSQHSAGNTIYFGEGSWLTVV.

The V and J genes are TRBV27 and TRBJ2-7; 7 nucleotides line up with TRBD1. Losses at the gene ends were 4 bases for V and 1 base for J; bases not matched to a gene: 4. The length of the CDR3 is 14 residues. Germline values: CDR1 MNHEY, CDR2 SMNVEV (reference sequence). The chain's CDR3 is CASSWGRGSYEQYF. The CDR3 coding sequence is TGTGCCAGCAGTTGGGGCAGGGGGTCCTACGAGCAGTACTTC.

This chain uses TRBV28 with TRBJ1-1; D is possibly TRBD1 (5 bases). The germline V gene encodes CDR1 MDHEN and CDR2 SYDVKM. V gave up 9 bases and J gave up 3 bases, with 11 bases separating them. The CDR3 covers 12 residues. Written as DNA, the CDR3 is TGTGCCAGTTCGGGGGTCGACACTGAAGCTTTCTTT. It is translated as CASSGVDTEAFF.

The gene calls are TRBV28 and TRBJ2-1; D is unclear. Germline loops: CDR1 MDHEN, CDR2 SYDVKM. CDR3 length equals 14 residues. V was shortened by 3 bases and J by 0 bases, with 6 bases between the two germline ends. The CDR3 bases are TGTGCCAGCAGTTTCAGTACCTCCTACAATGAGCAGTTCTTC. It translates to CASSFSTSYNEQFF.

The DNA of the CDR3 is TGTGCCAGTAGGTATACGGGACAGGGGGCGTATGGCTACACCTTC. Protein sequence: CASRYTGQGAYGYTF. The chain uses TRBV19 and TRBJ1-2; TRBD1 matches 12 bases. This CDR3 is built from 15 residues. From germline, CDR1 is LNHDA and CDR2 SQIVND (reference sequence). J gave up 5 bases and V 6 bases, and 7 bases lay outside the gene matches.

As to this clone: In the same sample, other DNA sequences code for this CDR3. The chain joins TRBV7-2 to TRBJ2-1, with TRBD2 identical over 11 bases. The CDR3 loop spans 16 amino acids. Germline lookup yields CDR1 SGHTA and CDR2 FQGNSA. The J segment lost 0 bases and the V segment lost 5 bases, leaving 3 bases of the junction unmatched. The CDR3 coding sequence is TGTGCCAGCAGCCGGACTAGCGGGTCCTCCTACAATGAGCAGTTCTTC. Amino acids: CASSRTSGSSYNEQFF.

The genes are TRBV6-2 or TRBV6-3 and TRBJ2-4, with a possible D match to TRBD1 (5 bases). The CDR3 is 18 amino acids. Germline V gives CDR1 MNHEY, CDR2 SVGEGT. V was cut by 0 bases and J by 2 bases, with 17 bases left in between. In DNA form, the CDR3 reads TGTGCCAGCAGTTACTCGGATTGGGGCTTTGGGCCCAAAAACATTCAGTACTTC. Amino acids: CASSYSDWGFGPKNIQYF.

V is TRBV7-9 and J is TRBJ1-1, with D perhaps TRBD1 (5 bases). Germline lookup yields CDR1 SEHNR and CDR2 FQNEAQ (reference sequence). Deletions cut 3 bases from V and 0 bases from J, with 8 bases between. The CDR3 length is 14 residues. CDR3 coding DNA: TGTGCCAGCAGCTTCCAGGGAATGAACACTGAAGCTTTCTTT. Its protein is CASSFQGMNTEAFF.

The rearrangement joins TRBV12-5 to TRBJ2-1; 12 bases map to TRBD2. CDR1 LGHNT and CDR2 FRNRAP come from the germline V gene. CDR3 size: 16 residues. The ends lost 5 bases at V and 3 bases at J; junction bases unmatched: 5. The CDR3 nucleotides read TGTGCTAGTGGTCCCCGGACTAGCGGGGACTACAATGAGCAGTTCTTC. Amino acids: CASGPRTSGDYNEQFF.

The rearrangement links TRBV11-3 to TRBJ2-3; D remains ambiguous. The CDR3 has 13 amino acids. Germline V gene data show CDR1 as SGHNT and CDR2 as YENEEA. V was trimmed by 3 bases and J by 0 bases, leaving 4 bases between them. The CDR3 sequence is CASSFSSTDTQYF. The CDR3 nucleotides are TGTGCCAGCAGCTTTAGCAGCACAGATACGCAGTATTTT.

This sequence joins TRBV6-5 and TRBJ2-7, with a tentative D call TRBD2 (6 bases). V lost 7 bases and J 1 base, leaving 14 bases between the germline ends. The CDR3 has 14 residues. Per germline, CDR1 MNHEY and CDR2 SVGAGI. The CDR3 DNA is TGTGCCAGCACCAGGACTACGCAATCCTACGAGCAGTACTTC. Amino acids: CASTRTTQSYEQYF.

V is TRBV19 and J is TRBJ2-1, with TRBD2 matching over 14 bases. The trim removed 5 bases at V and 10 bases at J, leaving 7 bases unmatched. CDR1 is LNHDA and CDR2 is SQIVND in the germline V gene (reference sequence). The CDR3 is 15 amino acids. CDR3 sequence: CASSEGLAGVSEQFF. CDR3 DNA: TGTGCCAGTAGTGAGGGACTAGCGGGAGTCAGCGAGCAGTTCTTC.

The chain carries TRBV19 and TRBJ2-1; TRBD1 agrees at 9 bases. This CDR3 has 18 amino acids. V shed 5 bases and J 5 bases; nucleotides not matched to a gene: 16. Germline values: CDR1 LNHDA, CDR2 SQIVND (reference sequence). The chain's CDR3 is CASSLGQGQGRGNNEQFF. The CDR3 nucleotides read TGTGCCAGTAGTCTTGGACAGGGACAGGGACGGGGTAACAATGAGCAGTTCTTC.

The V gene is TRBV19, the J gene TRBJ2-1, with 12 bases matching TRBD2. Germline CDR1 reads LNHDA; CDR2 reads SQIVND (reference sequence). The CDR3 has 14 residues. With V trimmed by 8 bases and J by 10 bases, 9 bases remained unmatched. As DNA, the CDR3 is TGTGCCAGTCGCACGGCTAGCGGGAGGGAAGAGCAGTTCTTC. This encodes CASRTASGREEQFF.

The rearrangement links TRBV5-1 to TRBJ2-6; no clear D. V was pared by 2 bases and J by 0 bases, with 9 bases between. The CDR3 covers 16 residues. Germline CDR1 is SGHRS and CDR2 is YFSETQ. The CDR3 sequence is CASSFNDFSGANVLTF. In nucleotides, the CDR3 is TGCGCCAGCAGCTTTAATGATTTCTCTGGGGCCAACGTCCTGACTTTC. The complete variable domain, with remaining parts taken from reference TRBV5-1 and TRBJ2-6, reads KAGVTQTPRYLIKTRGQQVTLSCSPISGHRSVSWYQQTPGQGLQFLFEYFSETQRNKGNFPGRFSGRQFSNSRSEMNVSTLELGDSALYLCASSFNDFSGANVLTFGAGSRLTVL.

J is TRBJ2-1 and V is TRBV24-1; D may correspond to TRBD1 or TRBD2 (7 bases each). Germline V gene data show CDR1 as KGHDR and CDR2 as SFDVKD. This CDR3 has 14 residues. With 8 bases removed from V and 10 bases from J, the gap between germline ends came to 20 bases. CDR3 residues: CATMGGGGYNEQFF. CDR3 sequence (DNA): TGTGCCACCATGGGAGGGGGCGGGTATAACGAGCAGTTCTTC.

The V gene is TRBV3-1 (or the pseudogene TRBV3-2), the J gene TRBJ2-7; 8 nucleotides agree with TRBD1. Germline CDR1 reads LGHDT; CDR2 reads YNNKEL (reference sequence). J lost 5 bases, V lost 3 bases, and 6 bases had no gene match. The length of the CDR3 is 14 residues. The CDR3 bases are TGTGCCAGCAGCCAGACAGGGGACATCAACGAGCAGTACTTC. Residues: CASSQTGDINEQYF.

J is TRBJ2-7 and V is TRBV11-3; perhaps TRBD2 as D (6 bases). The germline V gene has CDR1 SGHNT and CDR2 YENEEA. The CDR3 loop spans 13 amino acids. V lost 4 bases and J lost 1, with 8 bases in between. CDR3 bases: TGTGCCAGCAGCTCCGGGAGTTCCTACGAGCAGTACTTC. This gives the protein CASSSGSSYEQYF.

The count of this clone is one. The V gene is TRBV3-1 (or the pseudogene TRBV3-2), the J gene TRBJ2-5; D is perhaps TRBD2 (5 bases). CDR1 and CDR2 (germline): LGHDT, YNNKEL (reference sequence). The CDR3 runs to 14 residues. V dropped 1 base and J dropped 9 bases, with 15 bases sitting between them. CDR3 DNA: TGTGCCAGCAGCCAAGTATCGCGAGAGGGTCCCCAGTACTTC. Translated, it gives CASSQVSREGPQYF.